These 24 T cell receptor beta chains originate from one sample sequenced in a study of ipilimumab plus nivolumab after autologous stem cell transplantation. Profiling relied on immunoSEQ multiplex PCR, and the TCRdb table lists in-frame clones only, not all of them. The data contain some 17,000 clones, about 77% of them seen just once; the ten biggest clones take up around 9.6%. Material: PBMCs, obtained in a trial of ipilimumab plus nivolumab as post-transplant consolidation. All receptors come from a male donor with diffuse large B-cell lymphoma.

This clone was counted between two and nine times. The gene calls are TRBV30 and TRBJ1-1, with unresolved D. The CDR3 consists of 9 residues. The V gene lost 5 bases and the J gene lost 6 bases, with 4 bases spanning the gap. The germline V gene has CDR1 GTSNPN and CDR2 SVGIG (reference sequence). The CDR3 loop is CAWEPEAFF. CDR3 in DNA: TGTGCCTGGGAGCCTGAAGCTTTCTTT.

With respect to this clone: The same CDR3 is also encoded by other DNA sequences in this sample. The chain recombines TRBV4-3 with TRBJ1-5; D ambiguous. The germline V and J ends were trimmed by 3 bases and 7 bases, with 13 bases remaining between them. This CDR3 has 14 amino acids. CDR1 and CDR2 from the germline V gene are LGHNA and YSLEER. The CDR3 DNA reads as TGCGCCAGCAGCCACCTAGGGCCGGGACAGCCCCAGCATTTT. This gives the protein CASSHLGPGQPQHF.

The rearrangement joins TRBV30 to TRBJ2-1; TRBD1 matches at 10 bases. Per germline, CDR1 GTSNPN and CDR2 SVGIG (reference sequence). The CDR3 extends over 13 amino acids. The junction had 1 base not matched to a gene; V was cut back by 2 bases and J by 6 bases. Written as DNA, the CDR3 is TGTGCCTGGAGTAGGACAGGGGGCAATGAGCAGTTCTTC. As protein: CAWSRTGGNEQFF. Drawing the rest from reference TRBV30 and TRBJ2-1, the complete variable domain is SQTIHQWPATLVQPVGSPLSLECTVEGTSNPNLYWYRQAAGRGLQLLFYSVGIGQISSEVPQNLSASRPQDRQFILSSKKLLLSDSGFYLCAWSRTGGNEQFFGPGTRLTVL.

This chain connects TRBV5-1 to TRBJ1-5; 10 bases align to TRBD1. CDR1 SGHRS and CDR2 YFSETQ come from the germline V gene. V dropped 3 bases and J dropped 4; count of bases not matched to a gene: 4. The CDR3 length is 15 residues. CDR3 sequence (DNA): TGCGCCAGCAGCTCCGGGACAGGGGTAAATCAGCCCCAGCATTTT. Residues: CASSSGTGVNQPQHF.

This chain connects TRBV7-9 to TRBJ2-5; D is uncertain. CDR3 length: 14 amino acids. The germline V and J ends were trimmed by 1 base and 2 bases, with 8 bases remaining between them. Germline values: CDR1 SEHNR, CDR2 FQNEAQ (reference sequence). The CDR3 region is CASSLESWQETQYF. CDR3 bases: TGTGCCAGCAGCTTAGAATCCTGGCAAGAGACCCAGTACTTC.

The V gene is TRBV6-5, the J gene TRBJ2-1; 9 positions agree with TRBD1. The CDR3 sequence is 15 residues long. The ends lost 6 bases at V and 6 bases at J; junction bases unmatched: 9. The germline V gene encodes CDR1 MNHEY and CDR2 SVGAGI. As DNA, the CDR3 is TGTGCCAGCAGCAAGGACAGGGGCAGCTTCAATGAGCAGTTCTTC. This codes for CASSKDRGSFNEQFF.

As regards this clone: Other DNA variants within this sample encode the same CDR3. As DNA, the CDR3 is TGTGCCAGTAGAAGGAGGGATACGCAGTATTTT. Translation gives CASRRRDTQYF. The V and J genes are TRBV6-5 and TRBJ2-3; possible D gene TRBD2, 5 bases. V lost 9 bases, J lost 6 bases, and 10 bases lay in between. Germline assignment: CDR1 MNHEY and CDR2 SVGAGI. The CDR3 runs to 11 residues.

The chain is built from TRBV29-1 and TRBJ1-2; a weak D match, TRBD1 (5 bases). Germline V lookup: CDR1 SQVTM, CDR2 ANQGSEA. The CDR3 has 13 residues. Deletions cut 4 bases from V and 2 bases from J, with 11 bases between. The CDR3 DNA reads as TGCAGCGTTGTGGGGCCCGAGAACTATGGCTACACCTTC. Translating gives CSVVGPENYGYTF.

The V and J genes are TRBV6-5 and TRBJ2-2, with 7 bases lining up with TRBD2. The J segment lost 2 bases and the V segment lost 8 bases, leaving 8 bases of the junction unmatched. The CDR3 has 15 residues. Germline V CDR1 and CDR2: MNHEY, SVGAGI. The CDR3 spells CASGSGVQNTGELFF. The CDR3 DNA sequence: TGTGCCAGCGGCAGCGGGGTGCAAAACACCGGGGAGCTGTTTTTT.

The chain recombines TRBV2 with TRBJ1-1, with 7 bases aligning to TRBD1. V lost 6 bases and J lost 11; bases outside the gene matches: 12. The CDR3 has 13 amino acids. CDR1 SNHLY and CDR2 FYNNEI come from the germline V gene. CDR3 sequence reads: CASRGQSHRGAFF. CDR3 nucleotide sequence: TGTGCCAGCAGGGGACAGTCCCACCGGGGGGCTTTCTTT.

The chain uses TRBV18 and TRBJ2-5, with 8 positions matching TRBD2. V lost 6 bases and J lost 1; bases outside the gene matches: 10. The germline V gene encodes CDR1 KGHSH and CDR2 LQKENI. CDR3 length: 16 amino acids. CDR3 in amino acids: CASSLSGLVGQETQYF. For the CDR3, the DNA is TGTGCCAGCTCGTTATCGGGACTAGTGGGCCAAGAGACCCAGTACTTC.

This clone was detected a few times. The J gene is TRBJ1-5, the V gene TRBV30; D ambiguous. CDR3 size: 12 residues. V was pared by 1 base and J by 5 bases, with 6 bases between. Germline values: CDR1 GTSNPN, CDR2 SVGIG (reference sequence). The CDR3 sequence: CAWSAGDQPQHF. CDR3 bases: TGTGCCTGGAGTGCGGGTGATCAGCCCCAGCATTTT.

This clone was recorded a few times. This sequence joins TRBV13 and TRBJ1-1, with D maybe TRBD1 (5 bases). The CDR3 is 14 amino acids. Germline V lookup: CDR1 PRHDT, CDR2 FYEKMQ (reference sequence). V lost 6 bases and J 5 bases, leaving 16 bases between the germline ends. The CDR3 is CASRELWGGTEAFF. The CDR3 DNA is TGTGCCAGCAGGGAACTGTGGGGGGGGACTGAAGCTTTCTTT.

This chain links TRBV7-9 with TRBJ1-3; D perhaps matches TRBD1 (5 bases). This CDR3 has 15 amino acids. The V gene lost 4 bases and the J gene lost 2 bases, with 12 bases spanning the gap. Germline V gives CDR1 SEHNR, CDR2 FQNEAQ (reference sequence). The CDR3 region is CASSSPSTAGNTIYF. Written as DNA, the CDR3 is TGTGCCAGCAGCTCCCCCTCGACAGCTGGAAACACCATATATTTT.

About this clone itself: Other DNA sequences from this sample encode an identical CDR3 as well. V usage is TRBV27 and J usage is TRBJ2-5; 8 nucleotides line up with TRBD1. CDR1 MNHEY and CDR2 SMNVEV come from the germline V gene (reference sequence). V lost 4 bases and J lost 5; bases outside the gene matches: 3. CDR3 length: 13 residues. CDR3 loop: CASSSQGAETQYF. For the CDR3, the DNA is TGTGCCAGCAGTTCCCAGGGGGCCGAGACCCAGTACTTC.

The V gene is TRBV19, the J gene TRBJ1-4, with D perhaps TRBD1 (5 bases). V was shortened by 8 bases and J by 7 bases, with 23 bases between the two germline ends. The CDR3 is made up of 16 amino acids. Germline CDR1 is LNHDA and CDR2 is SQIVND (reference sequence). The CDR3 protein is CASVAPHRGGGEKLFF. The CDR3 DNA reads as TGTGCCAGTGTGGCCCCCCATCGGGGGGGAGGTGAAAAACTGTTTTTT.

This clone was seen once. The chain has TRBV9 and TRBJ1-2, with no clear D. The V and J ends lost 0 bases and 4 bases respectively, with 16 bases between them. The germline V gene encodes CDR1 SGDLS and CDR2 YYNGEE. The CDR3 length is 16 residues. In DNA, the CDR3 is TGTGCCAGCAGCGTAGCAGAGGGAGGGTGGGCCTATGGCTACACCTTC. Its protein is CASSVAEGGWAYGYTF. Combining the CDR3 with reference TRBV9 and TRBJ1-2 gives the whole variable domain DSGVTQTPKHLITATGQRVTLRCSPRSGDLSVYWYQQSLDQGLQFLIQYYNGEERAKGNILERFSAQQFPDLHSELNLSSLELGDSALYFCASSVAEGGWAYGYTFGSGTRLTVV.

The chain joins TRBV18 to TRBJ1-2, with D possibly being TRBD1 (6 bases). With 0 bases removed from V and 5 bases from J, the gap between germline ends came to 16 bases. The CDR3 covers 16 residues. Per the germline V gene, CDR1 is KGHSH and CDR2 is LQKENI. The chain's CDR3 is CASSPPDDGGLYGYTF. The DNA of the CDR3 is TGTGCCAGCTCACCACCCGACGACGGGGGCCTTTATGGCTACACCTTC.

This clone was counted between two and nine times. This rearrangement joins TRBV19 to TRBJ1-6; D unclear. CDR1 is LNHDA and CDR2 is SQIVND in the germline V gene (reference sequence). Trimming took 3 bases from V and 0 from J, leaving 6 bases between them. The CDR3 is 15 residues long. The CDR3 DNA is TGTGCCAGTAGTATCATAGACTCCTATAATTCACCCCTCCACTTT. Translating gives CASSIIDSYNSPLHF.

The chain links TRBV30 to TRBJ1-6; D may be TRBD1 (6 bases). The CDR3 is 15 amino acids. CDR1 is GTSNPN, CDR2 SVGIG, per germline (reference sequence). Trimming pared 0 bases from V and 6 bases from J, leaving 12 bases between. The CDR3 reads CAWSVPPGVNSPLHF. The DNA of the CDR3 is TGTGCCTGGAGTGTACCCCCAGGGGTTAATTCACCCCTCCACTTT.

The gene calls are TRBV5-6 and TRBJ1-1, with TRBD1 as a possible D gene (5 bases). Germline values: CDR1 SGHDT, CDR2 YYEEEE. The V end was cut by 3 bases, the J end by 2 bases, with 14 bases between. There are 15 residues in the CDR3. CDR3 sequence reads: CASSSEYGGNTEAFF. For the CDR3, the DNA is TGTGCCAGCAGCTCAGAGTATGGGGGAAACACTGAAGCTTTCTTT.

This clone was detected only once. A read error may account for a junction end that differs from germline. The chain joins TRBV5-3 to TRBJ2-7, with D possibly being TRBD1 (5 bases). TRBV5-3 is given ORF status, its function remaining uncertain. This CDR3 has 12 residues. CDR3 bases: TGTGCCAGCAGCTCAGCAGGGTATGAGCAGTACTTC. It translates to CASSSAGYEQYF.

The gene calls are TRBV7-8 and TRBJ1-1; tentatively, D is TRBD1 (6 bases). V gave up 3 bases and J gave up 0 bases, with 11 bases separating them. Germline CDR1 and CDR2: SGHVS and FQNEAQ. The CDR3 covers 15 residues. The CDR3 spells CASSFIGGMNTEAFF. The CDR3, as DNA: TGTGCCAGCAGCTTCATAGGGGGTATGAACACTGAAGCTTTCTTT.

In the case of this clone: An end of the junction differs from the germline gene, which may be a read error. This chain uses TRBV5-4 with TRBJ1-4; 7 bases match TRBD1. There are 13 residues in the CDR3. From germline, CDR1 is SGHNT and CDR2 YYREEE (reference sequence). The DNA for the CDR3 is TGTGCCAGCAGCTTCCAAGGGGGCAGCCGTTTGCGTTGG. It yields the protein CASSFQGGSRLRW.